A single sample is the source of the 17 T cell receptor beta chains below, sequenced in a study of blood T cell repertoires in COVID-19. Only in-frame clones appear in the TCRdb table, and some are missing; sequencing was by immunoSEQ multiplex PCR. The sample consists of more than 95,000 clones, 88% of them appearing once. The sample consisted of peripheral blood. The source is a human donor in a cohort sampled during active COVID-19.

The table lists this clone with a count of one. The genes are TRBV5-1 and TRBJ1-6; 11 bases are a match to TRBD1. The CDR3 is 15 amino acids. Trimming at V came to 3 bases and at J to 8 bases, leaving 4 bases not matched to a gene. Germline V gives CDR1 SGHRS, CDR2 YFSETQ. The CDR3 nucleotides read TGCGCCAGCAGCTCTAGGACAGGGGGCGATTCACCCCTCCACTTT. Translating gives CASSSRTGGDSPLHF.

In its sample, this clone was seen a few times. The genes are TRBV21-1 and TRBJ1-5. TRBV21-1 constitutes a pseudogene. CDR3 length: 11 residues. DNA of the CDR3: TGTGCCAGCACGGGGTCCCAGCCCCAGCATTTT. It specifies CASTGSQPQHF.

This clone was counted once. This rearrangement joins TRBV4-2 to TRBJ1-2, with 10 bases aligning to TRBD1. Germline V lookup: CDR1 LGHNA, CDR2 YNFKEQ. V lost 5 bases to trimming and J lost 2 bases; unmatched junction nucleotides: 5. This CDR3 spans 15 amino acids. This CDR3 is CASSDRGRSNYGYTF. CDR3 in DNA: TGTGCCAGCAGCGACAGGGGGCGATCAAACTATGGCTACACCTTC.

This clone was detected only once. The chain links TRBV5-1 to TRBJ1-1, with no clear D. The CDR3 length is 15 residues. V was pared by 4 bases and J by 4 bases, with 17 bases between. The germline V gene encodes CDR1 SGHRS and CDR2 YFSETQ. CDR3 nucleotide sequence: TGCGCCAGCAGCCCCTTTGGTATATCGGGCACTGAAGCTTTCTTT. It yields the protein CASSPFGISGTEAFF.

This rearrangement joins TRBV28 to TRBJ2-1; D is possibly TRBD2 (7 bases). V lost 5 bases and J lost 9, with 20 bases in between. There are 15 residues in the CDR3. Germline values: CDR1 MDHEN, CDR2 SYDVKM. DNA of the CDR3: TGTGCCAGCAGTCTAGGGGGAGGGCAATCGGGTGAGCAGTTCTTC. Its translation is CASSLGGGQSGEQFF.

V is TRBV5-1 and J is TRBJ1-5, with 7 bases aligning to TRBD1. The germline gives CDR1 SGHRS, CDR2 YFSETQ. CDR3 length: 15 residues. Unmatched junction bases numbered 3, after V lost 0 bases and J lost 3 bases. This CDR3 reads CASSLGQGLNQPQHF. For the CDR3, the DNA is TGCGCCAGCAGCTTGGGACAGGGTCTCAATCAGCCCCAGCATTTT.

The chain couples TRBV4-1 to TRBJ2-1; D might be TRBD2 (5 bases). The CDR3 loop spans 15 amino acids. The germline CDR1 and CDR2 sequences are MGHRA and YSYEKL. The V gene lost 5 bases and the J gene lost 2 bases, with 13 bases spanning the gap. In DNA, the CDR3 is TGCGCCAGCAGCTCTCTTGGACTGGCCTACAATGAGCAGTTCTTC. Translating it yields CASSSLGLAYNEQFF.

The chain joins TRBV11-2 to TRBJ2-1, with 10 bases lining up with TRBD1. This CDR3 comprises 17 residues. Germline V gene data show CDR1 as SGHAT and CDR2 as FQNNGV. V lost 2 bases and J lost 3; bases outside the gene matches: 7. The CDR3 here is CASSLQTGTGDYNEQFF. The CDR3 bases are TGTGCCAGCAGCTTACAAACCGGGACAGGGGACTACAATGAGCAGTTCTTC. The full variable domain, rest sourced from reference TRBV11-2 and TRBJ2-1, is EAGVAQSPRYKIIEKRQSVAFWCNPISGHATLYWYQQILGQGPKLLIQFQNNGVVDDSQLPKDRFSAERLKGVDSTLKIQPAKLEDSAVYLCASSLQTGTGDYNEQFFGPGTRLTVL.

The chain is built from TRBV15 and TRBJ2-5, with 9 bases that match TRBD2. Germline V gives CDR1 LNHNV, CDR2 YYDKDF (reference sequence). The CDR3 totals 17 residues. The J segment lost 4 bases and the V segment lost 0 bases, leaving 9 bases of the junction unmatched. This CDR3 reads CATSRDWLAGTRETQYF. In DNA, the CDR3 is TGTGCCACCAGCAGAGATTGGCTAGCGGGAACCCGAGAGACCCAGTACTTC.

A single count supports this clone. This chain connects TRBV9 to TRBJ2-3; possibly TRBD1 for D (6 bases). CDR3 length: 15 amino acids. The V end was cut by 6 bases, the J end by 1 base, with 15 bases between. Germline-derived CDR1 and CDR2 are SGDLS and YYNGEE. CDR3 DNA: TGTGCCAGCACCCAGCAGGGGTCTCGCACAGATACGCAGTATTTT. This translates into CASTQQGSRTDTQYF.

The chain carries TRBV28 and TRBJ1-2; D is ambiguous. Per germline, CDR1 MDHEN and CDR2 SYDVKM. V dropped 5 bases and J dropped 8 bases, with 12 bases sitting between them. CDR3 length: 12 residues. The CDR3 DNA is TGTGCCAGCAGTCCCCCCCCTAGAGGCTACACCTTC. Its translation: CASSPPPRGYTF.

CDR3 region: CASSIDAGTGYPEAFF. Written as DNA, the CDR3 is TGTGCCAGTAGTATAGACGCCGGGACAGGGTACCCTGAAGCTTTCTTT. This chain connects TRBV19 to TRBJ1-1, with 9 nucleotides matching TRBD1. The V segment lost 0 bases and the J segment 6 bases; nucleotides outside the gene matches: 8. The length of the CDR3 is 16 residues. CDR1 is LNHDA and CDR2 is SQIVND in the germline V gene (reference sequence).

The chain recombines TRBV5-1 with TRBJ1-2; 7 nucleotides line up with TRBD1. The length of the CDR3 is 14 residues. The V gene's germline CDR1 is SGHRS and CDR2 YFSETQ. V lost 2 bases and J lost 5; bases outside the gene matches: 6. The CDR3 DNA sequence: TGCGCCAGCAGCTTAAGGGGGCCTCCATATGGCTACACCTTC. Residues: CASSLRGPPYGYTF. Filled out from reference TRBV5-1 and TRBJ1-2, the complete variable domain reads KAGVTQTPRYLIKTRGQQVTLSCSPISGHRSVSWYQQTPGQGLQFLFEYFSETQRNKGNFPGRFSGRQFSNSRSEMNVSTLELGDSALYLCASSLRGPPYGYTFGSGTRLTVV.

The CDR3 is CASSQEPGRANTEAFF. CDR3 bases: TGTGCCAGCAGCCAAGAACCAGGGAGGGCGAACACTGAAGCTTTCTTT. This rearrangement joins TRBV14 to TRBJ1-1; D might be TRBD1 (5 bases). The V gene lost 0 bases and the J gene lost 1 base, with 12 bases spanning the gap. Germline CDR1 SGHDN, CDR2 FVKESK. The CDR3 runs to 16 residues.

The rearrangement joins TRBV24-1 to TRBJ2-7, with D uncertain. Germline lookup yields CDR1 KGHDR and CDR2 SFDVKD. The CDR3 is 12 residues long. The ends were cut back, 10 bases at V and 3 bases at J, with 12 bases in the middle. The CDR3: CATRSSNYEQYF. As DNA, the CDR3 is TGTGCCACGAGGAGCAGCAACTACGAGCAGTACTTC.

The gene calls are TRBV11-2 and TRBJ2-3; the match to TRBD2 covers 9 bases. This CDR3 contains 17 residues. Germline V gene lookup returns CDR1 SGHAT and CDR2 FQNNGV. The ends lost 1 base at V and 4 bases at J; junction bases unmatched: 9. CDR3 nucleotide sequence: TGTGCCAGCAGCTTAGCGACCGGGACTAGCTTCGCAGATACGCAGTATTTT. This codes for CASSLATGTSFADTQYF.

The chain couples TRBV15 to TRBJ1-1, with a weak D call TRBD1 (6 bases). V was cut by 0 bases and J by 3 bases, with 14 bases left in between. In germline, CDR1 is LNHNV, CDR2 YYDKDF (reference sequence). The CDR3 is 16 amino acids. The CDR3 protein is CATSRDFGDTDTEAFF. CDR3 coding DNA: TGTGCCACCAGCAGAGATTTTGGGGACACGGACACTGAAGCTTTCTTT.